This entry describes one T cell receptor beta chain. CDR1 is MDHEN and CDR2 is SYDVKM in the germline V gene. The CDR3 has 13 residues. V was pared by 3 bases and J by 2 bases, with 0 bases of the junction left unmatched. Per the study methods: For nucleated cells, counts were estimated from reference gene primer amplification. This table comes from immunoSEQ multiplex PCR, and its TCRdb copy is limited to in-frame clones, with some not included. V, J and clone size derive from that table, while D and trimming were established from the DNA sequence. The sample carries more than 250,000 clones, about nine tenths recorded once. This sample was included in a study of blood T cell repertoires in COVID-19. Study background: Italy, Spain and the United States were the sources of the convalescent and acute COVID-19 samples. The cDNA or gDNA used as material had been derived from T cells, B-cell-depleted T cells, or PBMCs.

Recruited during active infection, patients (from Seattle) were subsequently followed longitudinally. This receptor was obtained from a woman aged 45-59 years with COVID-19, enrolled during active disease. The chain has TRBV28 and TRBJ2-7, with TRBD2 matching over 8 bases. Sequenced sample: peripheral blood. The CDR3 nucleotides read TGTGCCAGCAGTTTTAGCGGGACCTACGAGCAGTACTTC. It translates to CASSFSGTYEQYF.